The T cell receptor beta chain under discussion was sequenced for a study of blood T cell repertoires in COVID-19. The wider study: Acute and convalescent COVID-19 samples came from the United States, Italy and Spain. Sources were T cells, B-cell-depleted T cells, or PBMCs; the material itself was cDNA or gDNA.

Sequenced by immunoSEQ multiplex PCR; TCRdb stores in-frame clones only, minus some. The data hold about 74,000 clones, with around 70% observed a single time. CDR1 is SNHLY, CDR2 FYNNEI, per germline. V gave up 3 bases and J gave up 0 bases, with 14 bases separating them. The length of the CDR3 is 16 residues. This chain uses TRBV2 with TRBJ1-1, with TRBD1 as a possible D gene (6 bases). This clonotype was obtained from a man in his sixties or seventies with acute or convalescent COVID-19. Sample: peripheral blood. The CDR3: CASSESPGTLNTEAFF. The CDR3 region has the DNA TGTGCCAGCAGTGAGAGTCCCGGGACACTGAACACTGAAGCTTTCTTT.